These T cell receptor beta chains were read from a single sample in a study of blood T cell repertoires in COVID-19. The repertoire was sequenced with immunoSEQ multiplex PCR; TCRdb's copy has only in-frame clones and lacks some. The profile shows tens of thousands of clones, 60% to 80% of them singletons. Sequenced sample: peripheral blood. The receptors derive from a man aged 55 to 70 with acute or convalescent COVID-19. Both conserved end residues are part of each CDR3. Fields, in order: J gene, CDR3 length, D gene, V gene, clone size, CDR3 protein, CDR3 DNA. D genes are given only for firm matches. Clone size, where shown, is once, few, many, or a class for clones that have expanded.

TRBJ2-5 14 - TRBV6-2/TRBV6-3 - CASSYHQKQETQYF TGTGCCAGCAGTTACCATCAGAAGCAAGAGACCCAGTACTTC
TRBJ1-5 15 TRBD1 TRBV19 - CASSMDRGENQPQHF TGTGCCAGTAGTATGGACAGGGGCGAAAATCAGCCCCAGCATTTT
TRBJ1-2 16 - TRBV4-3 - CASSQDWERDSYGYTF TGCGCCAGCAGCCAAGATTGGGAACGGGATAGCTATGGCTACACCTTC
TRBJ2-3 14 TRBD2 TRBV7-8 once CASSLGLALDTQYF TGTGCCAGCTCCTTGGGACTAGCGTTAGATACGCAGTATTTT
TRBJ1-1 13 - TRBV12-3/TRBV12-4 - CASRASAGTEAFF TGTGCCAGCAGAGCTTCCGCAGGGACTGAAGCTTTCTTT
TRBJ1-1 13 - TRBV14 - CASSQAGRGGAFF TGTGCCAGCAGCCAAGCCGGCCGAGGGGGAGCTTTCTTT
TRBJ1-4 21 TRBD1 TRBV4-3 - CASSQDGLLRDRRATNEKLFF TGCGCCAGCAGCCAAGATGGACTCCTGAGGGACAGAAGGGCAACTAATGAAAAACTGTTTTTT
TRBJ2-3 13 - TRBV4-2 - CASSRMPGLSQYF TGTGCCAGCAGCCGAATGCCGGGTCTCTCGCAGTATTTT
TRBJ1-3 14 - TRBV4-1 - CASSPQGSGNTIYF TGCGCCAGCAGCCCACAGGGATCTGGAAACACCATATATTTT
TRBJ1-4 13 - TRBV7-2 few CASSSFPNEKLFF TGTGCCAGCAGCTCCTTCCCGAATGAAAAACTGTTTTTT
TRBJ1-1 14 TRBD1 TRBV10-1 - CASSETRTGTEAFF TGCGCCAGCAGTGAGACTCGGACAGGGACTGAAGCTTTCTTT
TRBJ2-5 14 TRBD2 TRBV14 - CASSPQREGETQYF TGTGCCAGCAGCCCTCAAAGGGAGGGGGAGACCCAGTACTTC
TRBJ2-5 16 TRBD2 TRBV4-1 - CASSRPSGGAQETQYF TGCGCCAGCAGCCGACCTAGCGGGGGAGCTCAAGAGACCCAGTACTTC
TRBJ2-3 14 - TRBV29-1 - CSVGPPGETDTQYF TGCAGCGTTGGCCCACCCGGTGAGACAGATACGCAGTATTTT
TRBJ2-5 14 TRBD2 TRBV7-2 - CANRLAGGRETQYF TGTGCCAACCGACTAGCGGGGGGGCGAGAGACCCAGTACTTC
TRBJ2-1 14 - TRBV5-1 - CASSWDHRDGEQFF TGCGCCAGCAGCTGGGACCACAGGGATGGGGAGCAGTTCTTC
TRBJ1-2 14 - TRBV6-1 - CASSERGSNYGYTF TGTGCCAGCAGTGAAAGAGGAAGTAACTATGGCTACACCTTC
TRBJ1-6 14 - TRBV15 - CATSGDKNNSPLHF TGTGCCACCAGCGGGGACAAAAATAATTCACCCCTCCACTTT
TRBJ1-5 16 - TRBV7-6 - CASSLGGRQSNQPQHF TGTGCCAGCAGCTTAGGGGGCCGGCAGAGCAATCAGCCCCAGCATTTT
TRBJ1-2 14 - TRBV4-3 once CASSQDRVNYGYTF TGCGCCAGCAGCCAAGACAGGGTAAACTATGGCTACACCTTC
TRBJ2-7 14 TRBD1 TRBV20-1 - CSASEPGGSYEQYF TGCAGTGCTAGTGAGCCAGGGGGCTCCTACGAGCAGTACTTC
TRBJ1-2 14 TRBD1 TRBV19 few CASSQTGAFYGYTF TGTGCCAGTAGCCAAACAGGGGCCTTCTATGGCTACACCTTC
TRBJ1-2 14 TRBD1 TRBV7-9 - CASSITGAHYGYTF TGTGCCAGCAGCATCACAGGGGCGCATTATGGCTACACCTTC
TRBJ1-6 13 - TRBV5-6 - CASTTENNSPLHF TGTGCCAGCACGACAGAAAATAATTCACCCCTCCACTTT
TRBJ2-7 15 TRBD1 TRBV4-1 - CASSHLTGSSYEQYF TGCGCCAGCAGCCATTTGACAGGGAGTTCCTACGAGCAGTACTTC
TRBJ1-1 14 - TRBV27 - CASSEQVGNTEAFF TGTGCCAGCAGCGAACAGGTAGGGAACACTGAAGCTTTCTTT
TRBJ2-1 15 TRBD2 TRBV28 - CASSETSGVHNEQFF TGTGCCAGCAGTGAAACTAGCGGGGTGCACAATGAGCAGTTCTTC
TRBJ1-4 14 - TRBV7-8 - CASIPGTSGEKLFF TGTGCCAGCATCCCCGGGACAAGCGGTGAAAAACTGTTTTTT
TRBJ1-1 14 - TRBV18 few CASSPQIDRSEAFF TGTGCCAGCTCACCACAGATTGACAGGTCCGAAGCTTTCTTT
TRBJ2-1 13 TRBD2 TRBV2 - CATSDNGGNEQFF TGTGCCACCTCTGATAACGGGGGGAATGAGCAGTTCTTC
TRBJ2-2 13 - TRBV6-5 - CASSRLQGGELFF TGTGCCAGCAGTCGCTTGCAGGGCGGGGAGCTGTTTTTT
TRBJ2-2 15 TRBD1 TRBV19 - CASQTGTGYTGELFF TGTGCCAGTCAAACCGGGACAGGATACACCGGGGAGCTGTTTTTT
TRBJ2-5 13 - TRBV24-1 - CATSDPGIETQYF TGTGCCACCAGTGACCCGGGTATAGAGACCCAGTACTTC
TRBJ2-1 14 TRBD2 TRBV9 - CASSVVSGVTEQFF TGTGCCAGCAGCGTAGTCAGCGGGGTGACTGAGCAGTTCTTC
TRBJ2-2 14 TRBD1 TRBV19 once CASRTGETTGELFF TGTGCCAGCAGGACAGGGGAGACCACCGGGGAGCTGTTTTTT
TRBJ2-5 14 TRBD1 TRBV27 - CASSSGTGVETQYF TGTGCCAGCAGTTCAGGGACAGGGGTTGAGACCCAGTACTTC
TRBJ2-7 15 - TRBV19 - CASSIGAITSYEQYF TGTGCCAGTAGTATAGGCGCCATTACCTCCTACGAGCAGTACTTC
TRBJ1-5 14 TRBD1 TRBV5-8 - CASSSGTGNQPQHF TGTGCCAGCAGCTCCGGGACAGGCAATCAGCCCCAGCATTTT
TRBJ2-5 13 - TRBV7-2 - CASSLRGLETQYF TGTGCCAGCAGCTTAAGGGGCCTGGAGACCCAGTACTTC
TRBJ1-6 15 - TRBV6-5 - CASSYGGDYNSPLHF TGTGCCAGCAGTTACGGCGGCGACTATAATTCACCCCTCCACTTT
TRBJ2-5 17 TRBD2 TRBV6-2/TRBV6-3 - CASSYRLRSGGAETQYF TGTGCCAGCAGTTACCGACTAAGGAGCGGGGGGGCAGAGACCCAGTACTTC
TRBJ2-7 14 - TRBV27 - CASSLQGPSYEQYF TGTGCCAGCAGTTTGCAGGGTCCCTCCTACGAGCAGTACTTC
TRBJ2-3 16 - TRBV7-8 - CASSLVTRPSADTQYF TGTGCCAGCAGCTTAGTGACACGGCCTTCCGCAGATACGCAGTATTTT
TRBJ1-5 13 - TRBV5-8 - CASSWDTNQPQHF TGTGCCAGCAGTTGGGACACCAATCAGCCCCAGCATTTT
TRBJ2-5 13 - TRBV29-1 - CSEQGVAGETQYF TGCAGCGAACAGGGGGTAGCGGGAGAGACCCAGTACTTC